Listed below are T cell receptor beta chains from one sample, sequenced in a study of metastatic and nonmetastatic thyroid tumors. With MiXCR, TCRdb reprocessed the PCR reads. The repertoire consists of tens of thousands of clones, with less than 25% occurring once and the leading ten covering around a sixth. The sequenced sample consisted of blood. These receptors all come from a female donor with papillary thyroid cancer or a benign thyroid nodule (not recorded which). Some clones in this sample may be carry-over from other donors' samples. CDR3s include the opening cysteine and the closing phenylalanine or tryptophan. The order of the fields is V gene, J gene, D gene, clone size, CDR3 DNA, CDR3 protein. A D gene is named only where the DNA matches it firmly. Clone size is stated in some rows and not others, as once, few, many or a class when expanded.

TRBV28	TRBJ1-2	TRBD1	few	TGTGCCAGCAGTTTTATAAGGGGGCGGGGCTATGGCTACACCTTC	CASSFIRGRGYGYTF
TRBV27	TRBJ2-5	TRBD1	many	TGTGCCAGTAGTCCCGGGACAGGGCGCCAAGAGACCCAGTACTTC	CASSPGTGRQETQYF
TRBV6-1	TRBJ2-3	TRBD1	medium-sized	TGTGCCAGCAGTGACGGACAGGGACTCACAGATACGCAGTATTTT	CASSDGQGLTDTQYF
TRBV9	TRBJ2-7	TRBD2	many	TGTGCCAGCAGCGCCAATAGACTAGCGGGAGCCTACGAGCAGTACTTC	CASSANRLAGAYEQYF
TRBV28	TRBJ1-5	NA	few	TGTGCCAGCAGTTTCGGTGTCAGGGGAAGCAATCAGCCCCAGCATTTC	CASSFGVRGSNQPQHF
TRBV30	TRBJ1-4	NA	NA	TGTGCCTGGAGTGTAAACTTGGTCTCGGTGGAAAAACTGTTTTTT	CAWSVNLVSVEKLFF
TRBV20-1	TRBJ2-7	TRBD2	NA	TGCAGTGCTAGAGATAGGGCTAGCGGGAGATGGGACGAGCAGTACTTC	CSARDRASGRWDEQYF
TRBV6-1	TRBJ2-7	TRBD1	medium-sized	TGTGCCAGCAGTAGGGGACAGGAAGGGGTCCACGAGCAGTACTTC	CASSRGQEGVHEQYF
TRBV30	TRBJ1-2	NA	many	TGTGCCTGGAGTTTGGGGCCTTATGGCTACACCTTC	CAWSLGPYGYTF
TRBV28	TRBJ1-1	NA	few	TGTGTCAGCAGTGGGGGCGTCTTT	CVSSGGVF
TRBV7-3	TRBJ2-3	NA	many	TGTGCCAGCAGCTTATTCAGGGAAGATACGCAGTATTTT	CASSLFREDTQYF
TRBV30	TRBJ1-1	TRBD1	NA	TGTTCCCGATCCCGACAGGGCACCGAAGCTTTCTTT	CSRSRQGTEAFF
TRBV11-2	TRBJ2-3	NA	NA	TGTGCCAGCAGCCAAAGGGACAGCACAGATACGCAGTATTTT	CASSQRDSTDTQYF
TRBV11-1	TRBJ1-2	TRBD1	NA	TGTGCCAGCAGCTACACCCTGCACAGGGGAAACTATGGCTACACCTTC	CASSYTLHRGNYGYTF
TRBV11-2	TRBJ2-7	NA	NA	TGTGCCAGCAGCTTAGATCGGGGGTATTCCTACGAGCAGTACTTC	CASSLDRGYSYEQYF
TRBV11-2	TRBJ2-6	TRBD2	NA	TGTGCCAGCAGCTTAGAAGCGGGGTTCTCTGGGGCCAACGTCCTGACTTTC	CASSLEAGFSGANVLTF
TRBV6-1	TRBJ2-5	NA	many	TGTGCCACTGAAAGAGGCGGAGGAGTAAAAGAGACCCAGTACTTC	CATERGGGVKETQYF
TRBV28	TRBJ2-7	TRBD2	NA	TGTGCCAGCAGTTTCCCCTCTAGCGGGATCTACGAGCAGTACTTC	CASSFPSSGIYEQYF
TRBV19	TRBJ1-2	TRBD1	many	TGTGCCAGTAGGGGACAGGGTTATTCCTATGGCTACACCTTC	CASRGQGYSYGYTF
TRBV12-3/TRBV12-4	TRBJ1-1	NA	many	TGTGCCAGCAGTTTGGCAGGACTAACCACTGAAGCTTTCTTT	CASSLAGLTTEAFF
TRBV2	TRBJ1-5	TRBD1	NA	TGTGCCAGCAGGGTAGACAGGGTTCAGCCCAAGCATTTT	CASRVDRVQPKHF
TRBV4-1	TRBJ2-1	NA	many	TGCGCCAGCAGTGGCAGTGGGTACAATGAGCAGTTCTTC	CASSGSGYNEQFF
TRBV24-1	TRBJ2-7	TRBD2	NA	TGTGCCACCAGTGAGAGGACTAGCGGGAGTCCAGAGTACTTC	CATSERTSGSPEYF
TRBV20-1	TRBJ1-1	NA	NA	TGTAGTGCTAGCTTCCAGGGTGGTACTAAAGCTTTCTTT	CSASFQGGTKAFF
TRBV12-3/TRBV12-4	TRBJ1-5	TRBD1	many	TGTGCCAGCATGATACAGGGGAATCAGCCCCAGCATTTT	CASMIQGNQPQHF
TRBV6-4	TRBJ2-3	TRBD2	many	TGTGCCAGCAGCCCCGAGGTCGCGGGAGGGGGCACAGATACGCAGTATTTT	CASSPEVAGGGTDTQYF
TRBV2	TRBJ2-2	NA	medium-sized	TGTGCCAGCAGTGACTCGGGACAGGAGCTGTTTTTT	CASSDSGQELFF
TRBV12-3/TRBV12-4	TRBJ1-1	NA	many	TGTGCCAGCAGTTATAGCACTGAAGCTTTCTTT	CASSYSTEAFF
TRBV28	TRBJ2-7	TRBD2	medium-sized	TGTGCCAGCAGGGGATCGGCGGGAGGCACCTACGAGCAGTACTTC	CASRGSAGGTYEQYF
TRBV19	TRBJ2-3	TRBD2	NA	TGTGCCAGTAGCGGGCGGGAGGGTTCGTCAGATACGCAGTATTTT	CASSGREGSSDTQYF
TRBV7-8	TRBJ2-7	TRBD2	NA	TGTGCCAGCAGCTCTCCCCAGACTAGCGGGAGTAACTACGAGCAGTACTTC	CASSSPQTSGSNYEQYF
TRBV4-1	TRBJ1-1	NA	NA	TGCGCCAGCAGCCTAGGATTGAACACTGAAGCTTTCTTT	CASSLGLNTEAFF
TRBV6-2/TRBV6-3	TRBJ1-5	NA	many	TGTGCCAGCAGCTATTTTTCCGCGGGGGCAAGCAATCAGCCCCAGCATTTT	CASSYFSAGASNQPQHF
TRBV28	TRBJ2-1	NA	NA	TGTGCCAGCAGCGGTAACAGGGGGGGTGAGCAGTTCTTC	CASSGNRGGEQFF
TRBV19	TRBJ2-7	NA	few	TGTGCCAGTAGAGCGTCGTTTACCGCCTACGAGCAGTACTTC	CASRASFTAYEQYF
TRBV7-9	TRBJ2-7	NA	many	TGTGCCAGCAGCTTAAGCCCCTCCTACGAGCAGTACTTC	CASSLSPSYEQYF
TRBV7-8	TRBJ2-1	NA	many	TGTGCCAGCAGCTCAATAAGGGGCTCCTACAATGAGCAGTTCTTC	CASSSIRGSYNEQFF
TRBV11-3	TRBJ2-7	NA	NA	TGTGCCAGCAGCTTACGGGGGGCGAGGGCCTACGAGCAGTACTTC	CASSLRGARAYEQYF
TRBV20-1	TRBJ2-3	TRBD2	NA	TGCAGTGCTAGAGATATGGGAGGACTAGCGAGTTCAGATACGCAGTATTTT	CSARDMGGLASSDTQYF
TRBV6-1	TRBJ2-7	NA	NA	TGTGCCAGCAGTGGAACTATCCACTCCTACGAGCAGTACTTC	CASSGTIHSYEQYF
TRBV2	TRBJ2-7	NA	few	TGTGCCAGCAGTGAAAGGGCAGGGGTCGAGCAGTACTTC	CASSERAGVEQYF
TRBV7-9	TRBJ2-5	NA	few	TGTGCCAGCAGCAGACAAAAGGGGGGGGCCCAGTACTTC	CASSRQKGGAQYF
TRBV15	TRBJ1-1	TRBD1	once	TGTGCCACCAGCAGAGGTGAGGGGGCGGGGACTGAAGCTTTCTTT	CATSRGEGAGTEAFF
TRBV30	TRBJ1-6	NA	many	TGTGCCTGGAGTCAAGGAGGCAATTCACCCCTCCACTTT	CAWSQGGNSPLHF
TRBV3-1	TRBJ1-3	NA	once	TGTGCCAGCAGCCCGTCTGCGGGACACCTGAGCTCTGGAAACACCATATATTTT	CASSPSAGHLSSGNTIYF
TRBV20-1	TRBJ2-1	TRBD2	once	TGCAGTGCTACCAGCGGGAGAACCTACAATGAGCAGTTCTTC	CSATSGRTYNEQFF
TRBV30	TRBJ2-7	NA	many	TGTGCCTGGAGTGTACAGAGCTACGAGCAGTACTTC	CAWSVQSYEQYF
TRBV4-3	TRBJ2-7	NA	NA	TGCGCCAGCAGCCAAAATAGCGGCAGGTACTACGAGCAGTACTTC	CASSQNSGRYYEQYF
TRBV13	TRBJ2-7	NA	NA	TGTGCCAGCAGCTTACAGGGTTTCGACGGCGAGCAGTACTTC	CASSLQGFDGEQYF
TRBV7-2	TRBJ2-2	NA	NA	TGTGCCAGCAGCCTACTGGGGGTGACCGGGGAGCTGTTTTTT	CASSLLGVTGELFF
TRBV6-2/TRBV6-3	TRBJ2-1	TRBD2	many	TGTGCCAGCAACCAAGCGGGAGGGCCCCCCAATGAGCAGTTCTTC	CASNQAGGPPNEQFF
TRBV7-9	TRBJ1-2	TRBD1	many	TGTGCCAGCAGCCCCCGGGGCGGGGACAGCCGTGGCTACACCTTC	CASSPRGGDSRGYTF
TRBV19	TRBJ2-3	NA	many	TGTGCCAGTAGTTTTAGCGTAGATACGCAGTATTTT	CASSFSVDTQYF